This T cell receptor (beta chain) derives from a study of T cell repertoires in cytomegalovirus infection. Study summary: Use of recently identified HLA-C-restricted and well-studied HLA-B-restricted CMV epitopes was part of the study. Signatures in public TCR beta sequences pointed to both CMV infection and matching HLA type. General study findings and limits: HLA-C-restricted CMV-specific TCR beta clonotypes were dominant in the ex vivo response.

TCRdb redid the calling of the reads with MiXCR, one entry per CDR3 protein. The sample has a few hundred thousand distinct CDR3 sequences, approximately 30% seen once. Comments on this clonotype: Its target is unknown.

Trimming shortened V by 1 base and J by 2 bases, and 15 bases separated the two germline ends. Germline values: CDR1 SEHNR, CDR2 FQNEAQ (reference sequence). The CDR3 contains 17 residues. Sequenced here: cultured PBMCs, sampled from culture after CMV antigen stimulation. The chain couples TRBV7-9 to TRBJ2-1, with D unresolved. The sequence was collected from a human donor in good health (CMV status not recorded). Some clones in this sample may be carry-over from other donors' samples. The CDR3 coding sequence is TGTGCCAGCAGCTTAGAAGTTTGGTCCAGAGCCTACAATGAGCAGTTCTTC. Amino acids: CASSLEVWSRAYNEQFF.